The table lists the clone carrying this T cell receptor (beta chain) with many counts. These data originate in a study of spatial heterogeneity in lung cancer. Background on the study: Unique TCR and UMI combinations averaged more than ten appearances each in raw reads.

As to time point: sample taken at primary tumor resection. Tumor, nontumor lung or frozen PBMC supplied whole RNA that was sequenced unsorted. Untreated early-stage non-small cell lung cancer patients, around 70 in total, were the donors. Each TCR cDNA molecule carried a unique molecular identifier. TCRdb reanalysed the 5' RACE reads using MiXCR and keeps one entry per CDR3 protein. The profile shows tens of thousands of distinct CDR3 sequences, over 5.5% of them singletons. The source material was PBMCs, sampled at surgery. The sequence was collected from a female donor with early-stage non-small cell lung cancer.

The CDR3 reads CASSWPGQGAFF. The DNA of the CDR3 is TGTGCCAGCAGCTGGCCGGGACAGGGGGCTTTCTTT. The rearrangement links TRBV7-2 to TRBJ1-1; 10 bases align to TRBD1. V gave up 4 bases and J gave up 11 bases; unmatched junction bases: 4. Germline assignment: CDR1 SGHTA and CDR2 FQGNSA. The CDR3 contains 12 residues.